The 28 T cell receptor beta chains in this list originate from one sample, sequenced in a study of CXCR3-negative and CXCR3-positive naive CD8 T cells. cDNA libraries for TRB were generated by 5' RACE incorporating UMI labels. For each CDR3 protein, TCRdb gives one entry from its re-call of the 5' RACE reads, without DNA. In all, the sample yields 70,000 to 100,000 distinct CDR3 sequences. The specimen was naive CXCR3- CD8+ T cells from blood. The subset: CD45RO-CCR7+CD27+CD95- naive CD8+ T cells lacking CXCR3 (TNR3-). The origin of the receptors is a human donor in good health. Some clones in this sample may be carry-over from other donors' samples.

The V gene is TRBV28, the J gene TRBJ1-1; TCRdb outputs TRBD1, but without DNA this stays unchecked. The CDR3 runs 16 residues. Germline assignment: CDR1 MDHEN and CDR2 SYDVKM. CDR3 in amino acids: CASSLWGTGVNTEAFF.

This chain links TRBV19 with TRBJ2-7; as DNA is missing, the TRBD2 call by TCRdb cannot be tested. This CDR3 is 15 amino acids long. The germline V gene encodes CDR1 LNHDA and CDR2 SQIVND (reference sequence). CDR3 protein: CASSAPSGETYEQYF. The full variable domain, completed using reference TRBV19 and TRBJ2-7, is DGGITQSPKYLFRKEGQNVTLSCEQNLNHDAMYWYRQDPGQGLRLIYYSQIVNDFQKGDIAEGYSVSREKKESFPLTVTSAQKNPTAFYLCASSAPSGETYEQYFGPGTRLTVT.

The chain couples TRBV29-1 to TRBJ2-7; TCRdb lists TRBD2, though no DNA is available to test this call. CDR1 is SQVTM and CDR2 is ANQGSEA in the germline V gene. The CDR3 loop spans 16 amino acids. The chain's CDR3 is CSVAGTSVSSSYEQYF.

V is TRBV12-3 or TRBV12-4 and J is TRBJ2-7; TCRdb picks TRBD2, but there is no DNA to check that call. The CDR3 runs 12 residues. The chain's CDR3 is CASSLGVVEQYF.

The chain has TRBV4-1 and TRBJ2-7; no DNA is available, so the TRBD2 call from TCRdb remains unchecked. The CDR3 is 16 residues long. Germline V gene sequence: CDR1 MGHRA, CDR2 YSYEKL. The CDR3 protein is CASSQDLLAGGYEQYF.

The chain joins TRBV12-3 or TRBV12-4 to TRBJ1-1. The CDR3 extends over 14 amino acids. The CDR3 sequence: CASSIRDTNTEAFF.

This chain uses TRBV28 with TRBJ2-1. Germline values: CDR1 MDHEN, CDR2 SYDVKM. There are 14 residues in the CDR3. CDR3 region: CASRPARSYNEQFF.

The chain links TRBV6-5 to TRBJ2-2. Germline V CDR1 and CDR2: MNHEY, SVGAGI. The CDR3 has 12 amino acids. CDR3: CASSYVTGELFF.

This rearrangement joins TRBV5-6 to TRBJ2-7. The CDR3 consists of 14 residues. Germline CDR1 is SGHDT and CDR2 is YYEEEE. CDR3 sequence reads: CASSLATATYEQYF.

CDR3 residues: CASSPPDQETQYF. J is TRBJ2-5 and V is TRBV7-9. CDR3 length: 13 amino acids. Germline assignment: CDR1 SEHNR and CDR2 FQNEAQ (reference sequence).

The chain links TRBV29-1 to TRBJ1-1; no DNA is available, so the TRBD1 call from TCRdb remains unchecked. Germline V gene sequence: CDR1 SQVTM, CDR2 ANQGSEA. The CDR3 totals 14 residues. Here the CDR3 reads CSVAGTYINTEAFF.

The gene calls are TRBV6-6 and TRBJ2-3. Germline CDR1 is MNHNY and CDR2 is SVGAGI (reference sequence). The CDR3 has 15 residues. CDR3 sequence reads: CASSTDFQSDDTQYF.

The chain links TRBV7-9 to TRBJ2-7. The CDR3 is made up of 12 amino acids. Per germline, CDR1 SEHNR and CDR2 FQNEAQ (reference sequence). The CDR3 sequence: CASSYGPYEQYF. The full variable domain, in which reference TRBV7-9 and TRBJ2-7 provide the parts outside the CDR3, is DTGVSQNPRHKITKRGQNVTFRCDPISEHNRLYWYRQTLGQGPEFLTYFQNEAQLEKSRLLSDRFSAERPKGSFSTLEIQRTEQGDSAMYLCASSYGPYEQYFGPGTRLTVT.

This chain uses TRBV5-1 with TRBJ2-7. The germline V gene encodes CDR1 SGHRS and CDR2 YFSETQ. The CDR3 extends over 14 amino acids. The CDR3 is CASSQGGRPYEQYF.

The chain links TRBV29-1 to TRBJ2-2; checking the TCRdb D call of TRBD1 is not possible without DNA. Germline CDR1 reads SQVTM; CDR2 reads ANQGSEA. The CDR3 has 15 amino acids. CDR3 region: CSVGGQGENTGELFF.

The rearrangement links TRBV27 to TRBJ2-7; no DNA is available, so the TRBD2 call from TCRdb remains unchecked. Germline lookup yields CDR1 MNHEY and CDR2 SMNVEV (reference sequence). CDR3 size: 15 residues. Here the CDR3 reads CASSYASGSGYEQYF.

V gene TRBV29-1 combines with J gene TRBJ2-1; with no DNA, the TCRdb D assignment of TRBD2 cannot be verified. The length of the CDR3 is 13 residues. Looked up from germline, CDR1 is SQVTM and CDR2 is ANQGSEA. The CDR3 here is CSVVGRVCNEQFF.

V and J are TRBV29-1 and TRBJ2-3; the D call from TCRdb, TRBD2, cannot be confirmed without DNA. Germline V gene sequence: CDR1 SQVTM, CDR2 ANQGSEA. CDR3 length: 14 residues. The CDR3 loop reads CSVDTAVLPDTQYF.

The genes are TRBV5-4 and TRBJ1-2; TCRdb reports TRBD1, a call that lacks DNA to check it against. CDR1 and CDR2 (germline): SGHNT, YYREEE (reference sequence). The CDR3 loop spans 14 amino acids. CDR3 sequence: CASSLGGKNYGYTF.

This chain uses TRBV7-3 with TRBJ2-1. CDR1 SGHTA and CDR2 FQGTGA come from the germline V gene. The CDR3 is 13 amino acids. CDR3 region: CASSFLESNEQFF.

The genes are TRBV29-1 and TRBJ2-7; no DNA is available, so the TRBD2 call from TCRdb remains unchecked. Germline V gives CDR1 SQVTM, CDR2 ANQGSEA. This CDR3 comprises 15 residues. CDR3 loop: CSVYGLAGAGYEQYF.

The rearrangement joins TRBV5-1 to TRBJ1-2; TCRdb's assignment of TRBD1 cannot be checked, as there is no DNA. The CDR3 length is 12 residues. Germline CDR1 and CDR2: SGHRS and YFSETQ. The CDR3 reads CASSLDGDGYTF.

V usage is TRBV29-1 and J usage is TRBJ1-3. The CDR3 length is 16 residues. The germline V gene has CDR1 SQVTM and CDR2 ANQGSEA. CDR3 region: CSARKSDVGSGNTIYF. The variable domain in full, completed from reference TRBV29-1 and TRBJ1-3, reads SAVISQKPSRDICQRGTSLTIQCQVDSQVTMMFWYRQQPGQSLTLIATANQGSEATYESGFVIDKFPISRPNLTFSTLTVSNMSPEDSSIYLCSARKSDVGSGNTIYFGEGSWLTVV.

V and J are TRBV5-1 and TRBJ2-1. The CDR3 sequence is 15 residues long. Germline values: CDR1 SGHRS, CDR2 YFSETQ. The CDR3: CASSLASLSYNEQFF.

CDR3 sequence: CASSLRQGAVDEQYF. The chain couples TRBV7-9 to TRBJ2-7; TCRdb's assignment of TRBD1 cannot be checked, as there is no DNA. This CDR3 is 15 amino acids long. Germline V lookup: CDR1 SEHNR, CDR2 FQNEAQ (reference sequence).

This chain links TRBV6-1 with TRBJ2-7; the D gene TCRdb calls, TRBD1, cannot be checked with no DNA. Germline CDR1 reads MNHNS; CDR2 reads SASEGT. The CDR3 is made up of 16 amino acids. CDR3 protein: CASSEAGTGGAYEQYF.

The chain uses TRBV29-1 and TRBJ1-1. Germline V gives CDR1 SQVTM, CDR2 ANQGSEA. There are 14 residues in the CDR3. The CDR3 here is CSVETPDAYTEAFF.

CDR3 in amino acids: CSAVPGGEGETQYF. The chain carries TRBV20-1 and TRBJ2-5; TCRdb designates TRBD2, a call that cannot be tested without DNA. The germline CDR1 and CDR2 sequences are DFQATT and SNEGSKA (reference sequence). This CDR3 is 14 amino acids long.